This entry is about one TCR beta chain. The antigen remains unidentified. The source of the sample is a study of T cells in Graves' hyperthyroidism and ophthalmopathy. In the study overall: Pretreatment peripheral blood was obtained at initial diagnosis.

The TCR beta CDR3 regions underwent amplification using RNA transcripts as the source. During a first-round RT-PCR of the TCR CDR3, the HTBI primer set was used. MiXCR was run by TCRdb on the multiplex PCR reads, yielding one entry per CDR3 protein. The data show about 200,000 distinct CDR3 sequences, around a sixth seen once. The V end lost 4 bases, the J end lost 2 bases, and 24 bases lay between the germline ends. The CDR3 extends over 19 amino acids. Looked up from germline, CDR1 is LNHDA and CDR2 is SQIVND (reference sequence). Study findings and constraints: Blood samples included most of the expanded thyroid clonotypes exceeding 0.001. The authors' 13 V-J model separated ophthalmopathy from stable hyperthyroidism.

Each diagnosis drew on symptoms, thyroxine, TRAb, thyroid ultrasound and orbital computed tomography findings. This sequence was found in a woman aged 45-59 years with Graves' hyperthyroidism. The chain links TRBV19 to TRBJ1-5; D not resolved. The sample taken for sequencing was blood. The CDR3 DNA follows: TGTGCCAGTAGTAGGCCCGTAGTATTCCGGACCCAGGGCAATCAGCCCCAGCATTTT. Protein product: CASSRPVVFRTQGNQPQHF. Complete variable domain (other parts from reference TRBV19 and TRBJ1-5): DGGITQSPKYLFRKEGQNVTLSCEQNLNHDAMYWYRQDPGQGLRLIYYSQIVNDFQKGDIAEGYSVSREKKESFPLTVTSAQKNPTAFYLCASSRPVVFRTQGNQPQHFGDGTRLSIL.